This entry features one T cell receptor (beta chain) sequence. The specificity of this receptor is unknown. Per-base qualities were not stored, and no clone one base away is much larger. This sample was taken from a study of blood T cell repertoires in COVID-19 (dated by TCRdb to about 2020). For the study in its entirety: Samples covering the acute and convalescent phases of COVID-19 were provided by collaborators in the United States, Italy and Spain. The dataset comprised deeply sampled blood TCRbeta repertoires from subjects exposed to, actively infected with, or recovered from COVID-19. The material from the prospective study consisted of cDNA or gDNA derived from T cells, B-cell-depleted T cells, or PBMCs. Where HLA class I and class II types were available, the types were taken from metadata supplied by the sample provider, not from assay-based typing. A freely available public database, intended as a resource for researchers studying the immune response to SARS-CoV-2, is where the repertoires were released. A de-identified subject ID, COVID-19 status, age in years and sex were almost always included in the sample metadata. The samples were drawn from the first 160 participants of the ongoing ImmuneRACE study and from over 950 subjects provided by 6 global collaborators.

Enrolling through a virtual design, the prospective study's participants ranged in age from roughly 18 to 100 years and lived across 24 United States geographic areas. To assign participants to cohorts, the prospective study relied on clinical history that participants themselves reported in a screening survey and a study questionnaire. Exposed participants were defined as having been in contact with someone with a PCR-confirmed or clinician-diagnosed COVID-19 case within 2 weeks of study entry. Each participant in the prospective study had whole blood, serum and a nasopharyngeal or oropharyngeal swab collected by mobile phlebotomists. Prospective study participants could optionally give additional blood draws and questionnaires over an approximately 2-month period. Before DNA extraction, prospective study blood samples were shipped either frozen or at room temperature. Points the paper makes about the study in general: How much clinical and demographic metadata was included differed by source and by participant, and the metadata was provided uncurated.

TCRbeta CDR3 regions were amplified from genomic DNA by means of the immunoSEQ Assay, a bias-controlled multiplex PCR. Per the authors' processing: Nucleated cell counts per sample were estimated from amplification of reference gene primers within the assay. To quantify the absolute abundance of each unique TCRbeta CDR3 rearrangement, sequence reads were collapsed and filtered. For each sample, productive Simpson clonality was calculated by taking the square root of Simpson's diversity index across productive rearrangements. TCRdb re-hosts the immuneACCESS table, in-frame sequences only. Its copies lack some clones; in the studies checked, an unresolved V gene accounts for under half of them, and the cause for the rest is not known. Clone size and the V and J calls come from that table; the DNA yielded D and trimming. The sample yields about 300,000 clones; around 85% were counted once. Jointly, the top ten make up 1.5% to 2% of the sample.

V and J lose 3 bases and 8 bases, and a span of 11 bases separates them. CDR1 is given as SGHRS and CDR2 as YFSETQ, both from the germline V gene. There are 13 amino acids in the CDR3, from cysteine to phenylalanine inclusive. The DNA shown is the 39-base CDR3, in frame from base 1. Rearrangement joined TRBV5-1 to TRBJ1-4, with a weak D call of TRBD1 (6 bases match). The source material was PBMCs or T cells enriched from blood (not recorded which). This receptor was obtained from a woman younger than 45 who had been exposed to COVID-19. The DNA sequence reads TGCGCCAGCAGCTCGCCTACAGGGGAAAAACTGTTTTTT. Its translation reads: CASSSPTGEKLFF.